This TCR beta chain was recovered during a study of early T cells in non-severe SARS-CoV-2 infection. Across the study: The chains were unpaired, and the sequenced material was bulk RNA from unsorted whole blood.

This clonotype came up a few times. Its antigen is still unknown. Tagging with unique molecular identifiers was applied to individual cDNA molecules. TCRdb independently ran MiXCR on the 5' RACE reads; one entry per CDR3 protein. The table shows tens of thousands of distinct CDR3 sequences, with over 9.5% occurring only once. Findings of the study overall: Anti-spike CD8 responses were favored in VDJdb matching, and private and CD4 specificities were missed.

The length of the CDR3 is 14 residues. V was clipped by 0 bases and J by 0 bases, with 8 bases between them. Germline V lookup: CDR1 GTSNPN, CDR2 SVGIG (reference sequence). The clonotype was recovered from an adult who was a healthcare worker with PCR-confirmed SARS-CoV-2 infection or an uninfected control (not recorded which). The specimen was whole blood. The J gene is TRBJ1-1, the V gene TRBV30; D gene ambiguous. The CDR3, as DNA: TGTGCCTGGAGTGTTGGGGTTATGAACACTGAAGCTTTCTTT. Residues: CAWSVGVMNTEAFF.